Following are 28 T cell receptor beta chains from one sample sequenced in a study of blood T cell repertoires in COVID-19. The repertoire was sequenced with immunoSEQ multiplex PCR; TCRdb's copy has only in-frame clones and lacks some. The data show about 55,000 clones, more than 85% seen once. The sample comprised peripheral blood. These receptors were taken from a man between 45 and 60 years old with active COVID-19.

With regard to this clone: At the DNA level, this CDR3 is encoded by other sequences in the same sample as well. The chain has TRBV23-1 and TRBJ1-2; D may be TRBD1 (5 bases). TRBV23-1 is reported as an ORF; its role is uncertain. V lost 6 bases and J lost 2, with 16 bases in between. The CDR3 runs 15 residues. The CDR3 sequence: CASSLRQRLNYGYTF. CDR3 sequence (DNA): TGCGCCAGCAGCCTTAGACAGAGATTAAACTATGGCTACACCTTC.

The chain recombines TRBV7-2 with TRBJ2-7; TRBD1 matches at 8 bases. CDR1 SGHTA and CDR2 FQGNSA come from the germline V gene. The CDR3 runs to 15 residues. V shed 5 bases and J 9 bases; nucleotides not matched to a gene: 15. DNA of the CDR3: TGTGCCAGCAGCCCCCACCCCAGACAGGGGTTTGGGCAGTACTTC. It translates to CASSPHPRQGFGQYF.

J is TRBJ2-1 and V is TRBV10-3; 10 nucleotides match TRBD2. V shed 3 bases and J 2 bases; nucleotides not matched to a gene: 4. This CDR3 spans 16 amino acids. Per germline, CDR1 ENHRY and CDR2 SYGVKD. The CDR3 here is CAISDFTSGAYNEQFF. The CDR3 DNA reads TGTGCCATCAGTGACTTCACTAGCGGGGCCTACAATGAGCAGTTCTTC.

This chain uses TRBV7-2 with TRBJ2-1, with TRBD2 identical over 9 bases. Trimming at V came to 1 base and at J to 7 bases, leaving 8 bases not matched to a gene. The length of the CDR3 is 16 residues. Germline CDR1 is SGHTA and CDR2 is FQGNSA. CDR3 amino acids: CASSLGASGIYNEQFF. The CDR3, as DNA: TGTGCCAGCAGCTTAGGGGCTAGCGGGATTTATAATGAGCAGTTCTTC.

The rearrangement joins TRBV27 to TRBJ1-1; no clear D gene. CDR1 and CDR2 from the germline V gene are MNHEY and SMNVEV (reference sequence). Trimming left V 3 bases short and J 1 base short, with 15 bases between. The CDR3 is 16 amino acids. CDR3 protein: CASSFDFGRQNTEAFF. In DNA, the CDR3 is TGTGCCAGCAGTTTTGATTTCGGGAGACAGAACACTGAAGCTTTCTTT.

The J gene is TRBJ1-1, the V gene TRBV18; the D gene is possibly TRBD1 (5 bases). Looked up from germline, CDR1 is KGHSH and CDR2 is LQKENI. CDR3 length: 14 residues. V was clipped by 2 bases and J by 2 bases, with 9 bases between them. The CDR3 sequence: CASSPKDSNTEAFF. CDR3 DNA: TGTGCCAGCTCACCAAAAGACAGCAACACTGAAGCTTTCTTT.

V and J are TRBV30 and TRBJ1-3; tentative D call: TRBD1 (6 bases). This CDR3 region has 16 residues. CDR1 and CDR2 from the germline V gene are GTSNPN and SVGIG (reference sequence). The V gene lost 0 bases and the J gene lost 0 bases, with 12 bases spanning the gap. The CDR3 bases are TGTGCCTGGAGTGTACCGGGGGGCCACTCTGGAAACACCATATATTTT. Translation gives CAWSVPGGHSGNTIYF.

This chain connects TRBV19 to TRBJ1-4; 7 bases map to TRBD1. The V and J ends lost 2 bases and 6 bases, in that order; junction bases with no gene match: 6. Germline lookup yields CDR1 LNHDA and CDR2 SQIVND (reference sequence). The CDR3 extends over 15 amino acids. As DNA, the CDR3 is TGTGCCAGTAGTATACGAGGGGGCGCGGATGAAAAACTGTTTTTT. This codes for CASSIRGGADEKLFF. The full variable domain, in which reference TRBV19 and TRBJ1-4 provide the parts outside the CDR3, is DGGITQSPKYLFRKEGQNVTLSCEQNLNHDAMYWYRQDPGQGLRLIYYSQIVNDFQKGDIAEGYSVSREKKESFPLTVTSAQKNPTAFYLCASSIRGGADEKLFFGSGTQLSVL.

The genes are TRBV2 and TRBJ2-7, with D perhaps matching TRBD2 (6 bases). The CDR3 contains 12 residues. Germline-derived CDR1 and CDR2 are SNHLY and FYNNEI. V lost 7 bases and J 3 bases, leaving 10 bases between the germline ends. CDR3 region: CASTGLNYEQYF. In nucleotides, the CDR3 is TGTGCCAGCACTGGACTAAACTACGAGCAGTACTTC.

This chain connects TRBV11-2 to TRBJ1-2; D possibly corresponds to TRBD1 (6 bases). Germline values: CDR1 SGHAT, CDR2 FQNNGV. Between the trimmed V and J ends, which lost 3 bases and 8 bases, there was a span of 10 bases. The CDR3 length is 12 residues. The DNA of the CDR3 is TGTGCCAGCAGCTTTGAGACAGGAGGCTACACCTTC. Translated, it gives CASSFETGGYTF.

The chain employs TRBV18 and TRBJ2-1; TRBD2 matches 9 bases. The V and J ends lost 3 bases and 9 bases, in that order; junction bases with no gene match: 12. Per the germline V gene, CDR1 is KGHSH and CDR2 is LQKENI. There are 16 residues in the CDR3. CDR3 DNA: TGTGCCAGCTCACCGTTAGCGGGAGTAAGTTATCGTGAGCAGTTCTTC. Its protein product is CASSPLAGVSYREQFF.

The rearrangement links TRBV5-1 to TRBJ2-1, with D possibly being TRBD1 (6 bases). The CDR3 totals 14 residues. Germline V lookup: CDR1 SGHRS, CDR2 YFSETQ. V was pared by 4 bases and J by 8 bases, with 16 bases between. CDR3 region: CASSVDSGRDEQFF. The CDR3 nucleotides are TGCGCCAGCAGCGTGGACAGCGGCAGAGATGAGCAGTTCTTC. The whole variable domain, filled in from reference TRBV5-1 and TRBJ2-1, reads KAGVTQTPRYLIKTRGQQVTLSCSPISGHRSVSWYQQTPGQGLQFLFEYFSETQRNKGNFPGRFSGRQFSNSRSEMNVSTLELGDSALYLCASSVDSGRDEQFFGPGTRLTVL.

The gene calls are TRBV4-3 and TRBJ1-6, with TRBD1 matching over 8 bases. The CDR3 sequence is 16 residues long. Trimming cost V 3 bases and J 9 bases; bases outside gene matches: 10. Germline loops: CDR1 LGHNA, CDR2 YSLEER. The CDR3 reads CASSHLPGTGGSPLHF. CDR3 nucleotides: TGCGCCAGCAGCCATCTACCAGGGACAGGTGGTTCACCCCTCCACTTT.

CDR3 DNA: TGTGCCAGCAGCCACCAGGGCACTGAAGCTTTCTTT. It yields the protein CASSHQGTEAFF. The chain joins TRBV11-2 to TRBJ1-1; tentatively, D is TRBD1 (5 bases). There are 12 residues in the CDR3. V lost 5 bases, J lost 4 bases, and 8 bases lay in between. Germline loops: CDR1 SGHAT, CDR2 FQNNGV.

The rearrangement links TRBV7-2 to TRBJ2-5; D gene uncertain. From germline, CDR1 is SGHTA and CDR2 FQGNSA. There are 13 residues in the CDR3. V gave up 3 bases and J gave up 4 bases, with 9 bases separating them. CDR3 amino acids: CASSFGNPETQYF. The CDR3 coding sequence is TGTGCCAGCAGCTTTGGCAATCCAGAGACCCAGTACTTC.

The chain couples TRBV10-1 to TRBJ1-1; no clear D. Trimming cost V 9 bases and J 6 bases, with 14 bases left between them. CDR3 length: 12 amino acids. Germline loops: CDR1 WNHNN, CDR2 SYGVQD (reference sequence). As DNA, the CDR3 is TGCGCCAGATGTGTAAAGTCGGCTGAAGCTTTCTTT. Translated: CARCVKSAEAFF.

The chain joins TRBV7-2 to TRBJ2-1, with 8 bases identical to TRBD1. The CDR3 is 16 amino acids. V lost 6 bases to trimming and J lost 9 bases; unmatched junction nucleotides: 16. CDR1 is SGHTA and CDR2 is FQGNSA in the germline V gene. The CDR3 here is CASRPTGQGGGGEQFF. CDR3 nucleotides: TGTGCCAGCAGACCCACCGGACAGGGAGGTGGCGGTGAGCAGTTCTTC.

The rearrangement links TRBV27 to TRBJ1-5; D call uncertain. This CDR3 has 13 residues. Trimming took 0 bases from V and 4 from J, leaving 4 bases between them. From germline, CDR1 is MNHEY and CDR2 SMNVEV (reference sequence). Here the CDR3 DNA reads TGTGCCAGCAGTTTATCGTCAAATCAGCCCCAGCATTTT. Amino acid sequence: CASSLSSNQPQHF.

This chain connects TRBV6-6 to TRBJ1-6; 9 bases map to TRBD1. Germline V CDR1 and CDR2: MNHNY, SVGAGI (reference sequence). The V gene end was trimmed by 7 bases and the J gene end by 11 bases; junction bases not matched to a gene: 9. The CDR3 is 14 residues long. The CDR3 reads CASTIGTGLTPLHF. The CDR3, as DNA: TGTGCCAGCACAATTGGGACAGGGCTAACACCCCTCCACTTT.

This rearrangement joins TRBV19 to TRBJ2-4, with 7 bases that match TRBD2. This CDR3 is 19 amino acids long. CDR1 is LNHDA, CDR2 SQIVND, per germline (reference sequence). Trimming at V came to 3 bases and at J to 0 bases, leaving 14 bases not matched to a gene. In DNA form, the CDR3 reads TGTGCCAGTAGTATCACCGCCTCCGAGGGAGGGCCAGCCAAAAACATTCAGTACTTC. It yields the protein CASSITASEGGPAKNIQYF.

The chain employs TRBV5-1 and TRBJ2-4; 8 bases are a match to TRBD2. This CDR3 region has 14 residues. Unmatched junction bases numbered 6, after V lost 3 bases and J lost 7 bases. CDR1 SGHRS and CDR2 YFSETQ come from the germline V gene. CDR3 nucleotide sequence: TGCGCCAGCAGCTCAAGTTCGGGAGGGAACATTCAGTACTTC. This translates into CASSSSSGGNIQYF.

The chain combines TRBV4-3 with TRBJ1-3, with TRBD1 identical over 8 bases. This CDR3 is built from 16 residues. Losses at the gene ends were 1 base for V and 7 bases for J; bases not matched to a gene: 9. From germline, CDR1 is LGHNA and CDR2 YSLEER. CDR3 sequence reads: CASSQVHRGTGNTIYF. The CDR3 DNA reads TGCGCCAGCAGCCAAGTACACAGGGGGACAGGCAACACCATATATTTT.

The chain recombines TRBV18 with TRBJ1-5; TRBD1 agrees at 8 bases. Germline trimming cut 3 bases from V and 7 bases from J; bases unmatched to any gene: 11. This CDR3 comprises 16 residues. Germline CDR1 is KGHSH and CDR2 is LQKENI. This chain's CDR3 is CASSPNVAGGFQPQHF. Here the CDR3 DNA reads TGTGCCAGCTCACCGAATGTGGCAGGGGGCTTCCAGCCCCAGCATTTT.

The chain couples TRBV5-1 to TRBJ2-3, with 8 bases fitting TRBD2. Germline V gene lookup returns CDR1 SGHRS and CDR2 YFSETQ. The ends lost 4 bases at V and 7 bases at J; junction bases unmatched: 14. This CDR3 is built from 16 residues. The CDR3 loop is CASSPFRAGAMNTQYF. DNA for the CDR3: TGCGCCAGCAGCCCATTTAGAGCGGGAGCGATGAATACGCAGTATTTT.

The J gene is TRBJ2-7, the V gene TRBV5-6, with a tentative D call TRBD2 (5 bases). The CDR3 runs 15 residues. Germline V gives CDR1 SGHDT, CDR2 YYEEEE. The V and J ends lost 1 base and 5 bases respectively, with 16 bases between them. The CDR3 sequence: CASSLSVLWGDEQYF. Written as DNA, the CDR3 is TGTGCCAGCAGCTTGTCTGTTTTGTGGGGAGACGAGCAGTACTTC.

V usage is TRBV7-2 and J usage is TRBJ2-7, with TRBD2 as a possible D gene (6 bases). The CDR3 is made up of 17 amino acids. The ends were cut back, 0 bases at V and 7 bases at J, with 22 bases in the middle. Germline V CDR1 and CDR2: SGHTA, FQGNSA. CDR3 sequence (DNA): TGTGCCAGCAGCTTAGCGGGGGTTCGGGGGTCCGGCGGGGAGCAGTACTTC. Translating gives CASSLAGVRGSGGEQYF.

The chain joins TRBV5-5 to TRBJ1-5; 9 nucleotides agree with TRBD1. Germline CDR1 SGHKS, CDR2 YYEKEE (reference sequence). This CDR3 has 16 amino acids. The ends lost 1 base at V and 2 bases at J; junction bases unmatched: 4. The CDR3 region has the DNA TGTGCCAGCAGCTTGAGCACAGGGGGCGGCAATCAGCCCCAGCATTTT. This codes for CASSLSTGGGNQPQHF. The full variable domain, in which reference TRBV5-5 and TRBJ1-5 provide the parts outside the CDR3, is DAGVTQSPTHLIKTRGQQVTLRCSPISGHKSVSWYQQVLGQGPQFIFQYYEKEERGRGNFPDRFSARQFPNYSSELNVNALLLGDSALYLCASSLSTGGGNQPQHFGDGTRLSIL.

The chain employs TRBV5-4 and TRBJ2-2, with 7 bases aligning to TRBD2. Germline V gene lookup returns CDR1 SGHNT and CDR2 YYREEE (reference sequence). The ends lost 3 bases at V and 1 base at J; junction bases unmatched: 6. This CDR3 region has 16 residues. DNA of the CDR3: TGTGCCAGCAGCTCGGGAGGCGAGCGGAACACCGGGGAGCTGTTTTTT. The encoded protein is CASSSGGERNTGELFF.